This T cell receptor (beta chain) was found in a study of CD8 T cells in ankylosing spondylitis. Overall study findings and caveats: Disease-linked clones were found to be CD8+ and relatively rare in peripheral blood. Ankylosing spondylitis blood appeared to carry a characteristic TCR beta motif of roughly eight highly homologous variants.

V lost 7 bases to trimming and J lost 5 bases, with 20 bases between them. This CDR3 is built from 14 residues. Looked up from germline, CDR1 is SQVTM and CDR2 is ANQGSEA. In this sample, this clonotype turned up many times. Its antigen is as yet unknown. The TCR beta libraries were generated through quantitative 5'-RACE incorporating molecular barcodes. TCRdb reanalysed the 5' RACE reads using MiXCR and keeps one entry per CDR3 protein. The sample holds just under 550,000 distinct CDR3 sequences, about 12% seen once. The source is a male donor with ankylosing spondylitis. The sample consisted of blood, either unsorted or a sorted T cell fraction (not recorded which). The chain couples TRBV29-1 to TRBJ2-5, with D tentatively TRBD1 or TRBD2 (5 bases each). In DNA form, the CDR3 reads TGCAGCGCCCGGTTTGGGGGTCCGGGGGAGACCCAGTACTTC. This codes for CSARFGGPGETQYF.